The 10 T cell receptor beta chains in this list originate from one sample, sequenced in a study of cytomegalovirus exposure and HLA in healthy donors. Amplification used 60 Vbeta primers and 13 Jbeta primers. The assay was immunoSEQ multiplex PCR, and TCRdb's table has in-frame clones only and misses some. Here the sample spans about 200,000 clones, 82% being singletons. Sequencing was carried out using PBMCs. The receptors shown here come from a boy younger than 10 in good health and CMV-seronegative.

This chain links TRBV18 with TRBJ1-1; the D gene is possibly TRBD1 (6 bases). V lost 2 bases and J 2 bases, leaving 15 bases between the germline ends. Germline V lookup: CDR1 KGHSH, CDR2 LQKENI. This CDR3 comprises 16 residues. The CDR3 region has the DNA TGTGCCAGCTCACCAGGGACACAGGGTACCAACACTGAAGCTTTCTTT. It yields the protein CASSPGTQGTNTEAFF.

The V and J genes are TRBV7-9 and TRBJ1-3; perhaps TRBD1 as D (6 bases). This CDR3 is built from 13 residues. Deletions cut 8 bases from V and 8 bases from J, with 16 bases between. Germline CDR1 is SEHNR and CDR2 is FQNEAQ (reference sequence). Here the CDR3 DNA reads TGTGCCAGCTCAGAGAGGGGGTCTGACACCATATATTTT. This sequence encodes CASSERGSDTIYF.

The V and J genes are TRBV4-1 and TRBJ2-3, with 7 bases matching TRBD2. After removal of 1 base from V and 4 bases from J, the junction contained 8 bases not matched to a gene. Looked up from germline, CDR1 is MGHRA and CDR2 is YSYEKL. CDR3 size: 16 residues. The CDR3 reads CASSQVGGRPPDTQYF. The CDR3 coding sequence is TGCGCCAGCAGCCAAGTGGGGGGGAGACCCCCAGATACGCAGTATTTT.

The J gene is TRBJ1-1, the V gene TRBV9, with 8 bases identical to TRBD1. The CDR3 loop spans 14 amino acids. Looked up from germline, CDR1 is SGDLS and CDR2 is YYNGEE. Trimming took 6 bases from V and 6 from J; bases not matched to a gene: 10. Here the CDR3 DNA reads TGTGCCAGCACCCCGGGTCAGGGGGCGGCTGAAGCTTTCTTT. Translation gives CASTPGQGAAEAFF.

The chain combines TRBV9 with TRBJ2-3; unclear D gene. Trimming took off 4 bases at V and 0 bases at J, with 6 bases between the two ends. Germline CDR1 is SGDLS and CDR2 is YYNGEE. This CDR3 spans 13 amino acids. The CDR3 loop is CASSSTSTDTQYF. CDR3 in DNA: TGTGCCAGCAGCTCGACTAGCACAGATACGCAGTATTTT.

J is TRBJ2-1 and V is TRBV5-6; D not resolved. This CDR3 comprises 14 residues. CDR1 SGHDT and CDR2 YYEEEE come from the germline V gene. Trimming took 1 base from V and 4 from J, leaving 9 bases between them. CDR3: CASSLSHYYNEQFF. The CDR3 DNA follows: TGTGCCAGCAGCTTGTCCCACTATTACAATGAGCAGTTCTTC.

The gene calls are TRBV2 and TRBJ1-1; TRBD1 matches 7 bases. Germline V gene data show CDR1 as SNHLY and CDR2 as FYNNEI. V shed 7 bases and J 5 bases; nucleotides not matched to a gene: 7. The CDR3 runs 13 residues. The CDR3 coding sequence is TGTGCCAGCACCCCAGACAGGGATACTGAAGCTTTCTTT. This sequence encodes CASTPDRDTEAFF.

This rearrangement joins TRBV2 to TRBJ2-7; tentatively, D is TRBD2 (5 bases). This CDR3 has 12 amino acids. With 6 bases removed from V and 3 bases from J, the gap between germline ends came to 9 bases. Germline V gene lookup returns CDR1 SNHLY and CDR2 FYNNEI. The CDR3 nucleotides read TGTGCCAGCAGCGGGGTCAACTACGAGCAGTACTTC. This gives the protein CASSGVNYEQYF. The whole variable domain, filled in from reference TRBV2 and TRBJ2-7, reads EPEVTQTPSHQVTQMGQEVILRCVPISNHLYFYWYRQILGQKVEFLVSFYNNEISEKSEIFDDQFSVERPDGSNFTLKIRSTKLEDSAMYFCASSGVNYEQYFGPGTRLTVT.

This chain joins TRBV18 and TRBJ1-1, with D perhaps matching TRBD1 (5 bases). CDR1 is KGHSH, CDR2 LQKENI, per germline. The CDR3 runs to 14 residues. Trimming took 6 bases from V and 0 from J, leaving 11 bases between them. The CDR3 here is CASSRGVMNTEAFF. CDR3 sequence (DNA): TGTGCCAGCTCCCGGGGGGTCATGAACACTGAAGCTTTCTTT.

The V gene is TRBV7-2, the J gene TRBJ1-2; D unresolved. CDR3 length: 12 residues. Germline V lookup: CDR1 SGHTA, CDR2 FQGNSA. Deletions cut 5 bases from V and 4 bases from J, with 8 bases between. CDR3 region: CASSLPLYGYTF. Written as DNA, the CDR3 is TGTGCCAGCAGCCTTCCTCTCTATGGCTACACCTTC.